This T cell receptor (beta chain) derives from a study of blood T cell repertoires in COVID-19. Turning to the study itself: The United States, Italy and Spain provided the acute and convalescent COVID-19 samples. Sources were T cells, B-cell-depleted T cells, or PBMCs; the material itself was cDNA or gDNA.

Germline V lookup: CDR1 SGDLS, CDR2 YYNGEE. CDR3 length: 15 amino acids. V gave up 6 bases and J gave up 0 bases; unmatched junction bases: 7. Authors' data handling: Scientists estimated how many nucleated cells there were by amplifying reference gene primers. Method: immunoSEQ multiplex PCR; TCRdb's copy keeps in-frame clones and lacks some. Clone size and V and J calls were adopted from that table, with D and trimming inferred from the DNA. The sample lists approximately 190,000 clones, 70% to 90% occurring once. This clonotype originated in a man in his 60s with active or convalescent COVID-19. This chain joins TRBV9 and TRBJ1-2, with 8 bases that match TRBD1. The sequencing input was peripheral blood. The CDR3 spells CASNPGGPTNYGYTF. CDR3 bases: TGTGCCAGCAATCCAGGGGGCCCAACTAACTATGGCTACACCTTC. The full variable domain, completed using reference TRBV9 and TRBJ1-2, is DSGVTQTPKHLITATGQRVTLRCSPRSGDLSVYWYQQSLDQGLQFLIQYYNGEERAKGNILERFSAQQFPDLHSELNLSSLELGDSALYFCASNPGGPTNYGYTFGSGTRLTVV.